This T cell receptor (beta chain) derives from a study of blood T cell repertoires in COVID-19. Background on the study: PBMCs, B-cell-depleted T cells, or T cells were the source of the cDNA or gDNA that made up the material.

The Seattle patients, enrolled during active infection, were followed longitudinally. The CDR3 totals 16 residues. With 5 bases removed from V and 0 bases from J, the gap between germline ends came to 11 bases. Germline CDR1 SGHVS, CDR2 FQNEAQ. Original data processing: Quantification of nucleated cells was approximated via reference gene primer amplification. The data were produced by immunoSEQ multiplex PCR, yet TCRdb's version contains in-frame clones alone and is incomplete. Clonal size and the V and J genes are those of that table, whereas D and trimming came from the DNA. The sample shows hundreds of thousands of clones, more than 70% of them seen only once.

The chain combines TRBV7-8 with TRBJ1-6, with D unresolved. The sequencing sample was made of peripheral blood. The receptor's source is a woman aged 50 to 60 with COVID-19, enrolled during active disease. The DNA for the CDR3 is TGTGCCAGCAGCGCCCGACACAGCTCCTATAATTCACCCCTCCACTTT. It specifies CASSARHSSYNSPLHF.